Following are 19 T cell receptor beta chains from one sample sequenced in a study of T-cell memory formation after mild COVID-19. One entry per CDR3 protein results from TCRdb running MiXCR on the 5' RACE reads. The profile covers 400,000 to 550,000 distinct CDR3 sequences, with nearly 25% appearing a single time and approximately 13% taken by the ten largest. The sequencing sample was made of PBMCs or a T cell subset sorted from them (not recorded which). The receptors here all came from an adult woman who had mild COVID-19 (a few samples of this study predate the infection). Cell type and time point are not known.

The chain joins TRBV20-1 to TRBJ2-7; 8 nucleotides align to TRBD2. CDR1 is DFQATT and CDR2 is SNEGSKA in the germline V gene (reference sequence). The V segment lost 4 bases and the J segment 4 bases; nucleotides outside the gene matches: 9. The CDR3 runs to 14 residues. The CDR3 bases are TGCAGTGCTACCAGAGCGGGGGCGGCGTACGAGCAGTACTTC. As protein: CSATRAGAAYEQYF.

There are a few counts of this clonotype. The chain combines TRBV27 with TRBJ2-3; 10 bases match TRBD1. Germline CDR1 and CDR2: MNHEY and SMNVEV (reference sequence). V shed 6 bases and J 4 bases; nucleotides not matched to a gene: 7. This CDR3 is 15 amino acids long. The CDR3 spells CASRAGQGSADTQYF. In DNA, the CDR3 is TGTGCCAGCAGGGCGGGACAGGGGTCGGCAGATACGCAGTATTTT.

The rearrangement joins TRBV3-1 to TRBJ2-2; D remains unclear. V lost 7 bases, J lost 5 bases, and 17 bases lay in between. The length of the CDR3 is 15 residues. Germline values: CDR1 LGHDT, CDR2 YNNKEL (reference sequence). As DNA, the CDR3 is TGTGCCAGCACCAAAGCCGAATCAATTACCGGGGAGCTGTTTTTT. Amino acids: CASTKAESITGELFF.

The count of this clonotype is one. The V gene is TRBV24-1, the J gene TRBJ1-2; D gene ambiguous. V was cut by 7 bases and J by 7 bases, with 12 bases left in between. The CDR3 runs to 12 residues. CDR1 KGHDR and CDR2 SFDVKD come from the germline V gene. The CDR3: CATSGVFAGYTF. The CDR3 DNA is TGTGCCACCAGCGGTGTTTTTGCTGGCTACACCTTC.

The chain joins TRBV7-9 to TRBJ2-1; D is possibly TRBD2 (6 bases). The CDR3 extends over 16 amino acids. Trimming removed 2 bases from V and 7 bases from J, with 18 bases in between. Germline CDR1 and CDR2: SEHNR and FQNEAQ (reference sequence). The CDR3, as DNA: TGTGCCAGCAGCTTAACATACGGGAGTTTAAGGAATGAGCAGTTCTTC. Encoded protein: CASSLTYGSLRNEQFF.

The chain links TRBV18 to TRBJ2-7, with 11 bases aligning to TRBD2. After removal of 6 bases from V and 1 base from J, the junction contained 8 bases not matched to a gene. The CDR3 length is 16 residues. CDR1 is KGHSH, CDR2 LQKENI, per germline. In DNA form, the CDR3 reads TGTGCCAGCTCCGTAGGTGGGACTAGCGGATCCTACGAGCAGTACTTC. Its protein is CASSVGGTSGSYEQYF.

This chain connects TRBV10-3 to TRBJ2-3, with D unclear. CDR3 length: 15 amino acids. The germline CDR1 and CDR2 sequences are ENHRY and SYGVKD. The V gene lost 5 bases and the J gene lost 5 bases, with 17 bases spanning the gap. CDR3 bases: TGTGCCATCAGTCAAGCCGGGCCCTTGGGAGATACGCAGTATTTT. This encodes CAISQAGPLGDTQYF.

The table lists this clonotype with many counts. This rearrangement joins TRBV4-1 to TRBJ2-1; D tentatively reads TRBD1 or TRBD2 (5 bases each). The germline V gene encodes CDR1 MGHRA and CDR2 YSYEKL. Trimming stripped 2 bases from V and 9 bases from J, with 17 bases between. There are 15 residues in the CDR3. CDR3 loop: CASSQNLGGGGEQFF. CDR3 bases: TGCGCCAGCAGCCAAAATCTGGGTGGGGGTGGTGAGCAGTTCTTC.

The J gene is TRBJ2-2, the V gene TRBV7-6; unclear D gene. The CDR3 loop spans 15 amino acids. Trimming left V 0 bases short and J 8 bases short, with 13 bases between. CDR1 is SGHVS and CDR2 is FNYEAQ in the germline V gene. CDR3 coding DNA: TGTGCCAGCAGCTTAGCTTCGGCCCGCGGTGGGGAGCTGTTTTTT. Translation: CASSLASARGGELFF.

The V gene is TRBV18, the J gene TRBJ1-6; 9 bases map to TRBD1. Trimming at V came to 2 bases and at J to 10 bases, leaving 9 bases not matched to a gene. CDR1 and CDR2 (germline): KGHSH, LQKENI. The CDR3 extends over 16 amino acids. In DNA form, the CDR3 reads TGTGCCAGCTCACCATCTCCGACAGGGGGAGGATCACCCCTCCACTTT. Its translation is CASSPSPTGGGSPLHF.

The CDR3 nucleotides are TGCGCCAGCAGCCAAGATCCGGGGAATAACTATGGCTACACCTTC. Protein: CASSQDPGNNYGYTF. This chain links TRBV4-3 with TRBJ1-2; D gene ambiguous. Germline V gene lookup returns CDR1 LGHNA and CDR2 YSLEER. V was pared by 0 bases and J by 1 base, with 9 bases between. This CDR3 comprises 15 residues.

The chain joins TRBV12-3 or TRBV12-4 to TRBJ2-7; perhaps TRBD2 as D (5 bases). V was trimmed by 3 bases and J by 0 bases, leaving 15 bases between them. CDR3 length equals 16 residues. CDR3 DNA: TGTGCCAGCAGTTTCGGGCCGGGGAGCTCCTCCTACGAGCAGTACTTC. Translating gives CASSFGPGSSSYEQYF.

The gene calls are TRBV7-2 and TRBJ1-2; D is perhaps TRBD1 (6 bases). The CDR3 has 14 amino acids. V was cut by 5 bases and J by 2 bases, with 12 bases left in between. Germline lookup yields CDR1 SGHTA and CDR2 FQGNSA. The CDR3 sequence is CASSRSGTNYGYTF. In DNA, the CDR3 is TGTGCCAGCAGCCGTTCCGGGACAAACTATGGCTACACCTTC.

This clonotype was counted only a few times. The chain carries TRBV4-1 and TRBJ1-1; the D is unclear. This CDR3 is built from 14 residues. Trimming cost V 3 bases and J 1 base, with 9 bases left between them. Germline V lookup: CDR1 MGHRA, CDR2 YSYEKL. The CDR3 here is CASSQVTANTEAFF. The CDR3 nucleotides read TGCGCCAGCAGCCAGGTTACTGCGAACACTGAAGCTTTCTTT.

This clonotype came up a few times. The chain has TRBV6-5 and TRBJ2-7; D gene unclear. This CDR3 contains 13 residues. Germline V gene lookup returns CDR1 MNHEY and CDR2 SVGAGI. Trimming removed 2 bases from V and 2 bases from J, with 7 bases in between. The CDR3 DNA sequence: TGTGCCAGCAGTTACGGGCAGACCTACGAGCAGTACTTC. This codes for CASSYGQTYEQYF.

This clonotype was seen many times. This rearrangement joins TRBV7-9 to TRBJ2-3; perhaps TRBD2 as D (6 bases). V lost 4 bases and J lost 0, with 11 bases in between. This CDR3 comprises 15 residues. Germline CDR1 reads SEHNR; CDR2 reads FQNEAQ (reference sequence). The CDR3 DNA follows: TGTGCCAGCAGCTCTCGACTAGAGAGCACAGATACGCAGTATTTT. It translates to CASSSRLESTDTQYF.

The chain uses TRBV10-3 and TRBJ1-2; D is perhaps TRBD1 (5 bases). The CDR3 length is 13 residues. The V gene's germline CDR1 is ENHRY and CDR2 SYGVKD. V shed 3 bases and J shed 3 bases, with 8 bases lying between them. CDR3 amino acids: CAISERGDYGYTF. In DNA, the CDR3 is TGTGCCATCAGTGAAAGAGGGGACTATGGCTACACCTTC.

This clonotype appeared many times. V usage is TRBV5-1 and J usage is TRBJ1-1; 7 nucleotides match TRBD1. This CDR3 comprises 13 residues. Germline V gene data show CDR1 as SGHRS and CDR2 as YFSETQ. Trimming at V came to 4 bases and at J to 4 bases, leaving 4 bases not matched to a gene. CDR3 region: CASSQGGVTEAFF. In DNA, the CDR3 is TGCGCCAGCAGCCAGGGGGGGGTCACTGAAGCTTTCTTT.

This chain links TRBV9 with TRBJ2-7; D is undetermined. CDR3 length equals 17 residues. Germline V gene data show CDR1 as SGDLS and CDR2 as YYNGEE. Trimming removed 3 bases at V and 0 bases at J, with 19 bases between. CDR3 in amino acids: CASSAGGSKWSSYEQYF. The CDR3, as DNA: TGTGCCAGCAGCGCCGGTGGATCTAAGTGGAGCTCCTACGAGCAGTACTTC.